One sample yielded the 19 T cell receptor beta chains listed below, sequenced in a study of T-cell reconstitution after alpha-beta-depleted transplantation in children. For TCRbeta, the library was prepared with unique molecular identifiers. MiXCR, run by TCRdb on the PCR reads, gives a single entry per CDR3 protein. The table lists 800,000 to 1,000,000 distinct CDR3 sequences, roughly 31% of them singletons. The sample consisted of PBMCs, mostly from graft donor cells, taken 360 days after TCRalphabeta/CD19-depleted stem cell transplant. Source of these receptors: a boy less than two years old who had a stem cell transplant for SCID, so the T cells may come from the graft donor.

V gene TRBV10-3 combines with J gene TRBJ1-1; weak D call: TRBD1 (6 bases). Per the germline V gene, CDR1 is ENHRY and CDR2 is SYGVKD. The CDR3 covers 14 residues. V was trimmed by 6 bases and J by 2 bases, leaving 13 bases between them. CDR3 loop: CAIRRTDSNTEAFF. CDR3 in DNA: TGTGCCATCAGGAGGACAGATTCAAACACTGAAGCTTTCTTT.

This clonotype showed up just a few times. This chain uses TRBV11-2 with TRBJ2-7; 11 bases align to TRBD2. The CDR3 has 17 amino acids. Germline CDR1 reads SGHAT; CDR2 reads FQNNGV. The ends lost 5 bases at V and 3 bases at J; junction bases unmatched: 12. The CDR3 protein is CASSPNGLAGQYYEQYF. The DNA of the CDR3 is TGTGCCAGCAGCCCAAACGGACTAGCGGGTCAGTACTACGAGCAGTACTTC.

This clonotype was picked up a small number of times. V is TRBV5-1 and J is TRBJ2-1; 9 bases fit TRBD2. This CDR3 contains 14 residues. Losses at the gene ends were 6 bases for V and 5 bases for J; bases not matched to a gene: 6. Germline assignment: CDR1 SGHRS and CDR2 YFSETQ. The CDR3 region is CASNSLAGHNEQFF. The CDR3 bases are TGCGCCAGCAATAGTCTAGCGGGGCACAATGAGCAGTTCTTC.

This clonotype has more than one count but fewer than ten. V usage is TRBV20-1 and J usage is TRBJ2-7; D is possibly TRBD2 (6 bases). The germline gives CDR1 DFQATT, CDR2 SNEGSKA (reference sequence). This CDR3 contains 16 residues. With 2 bases removed from V and 2 bases from J, the gap between germline ends came to 19 bases. CDR3 in DNA: TGCAGTGCTAGACCCCGAGGGGACTTACGCACCTACGAGCAGTACTTC. Its protein is CSARPRGDLRTYEQYF.

This clonotype was detected a few times. The chain carries TRBV25-1 and TRBJ2-5; D unresolved. With 1 base removed from V and 4 bases from J, the gap between germline ends came to 13 bases. There are 15 residues in the CDR3. Per germline, CDR1 MGHDK and CDR2 SYGVNS. The chain's CDR3 is CASSESWFFPETQYF. The CDR3 bases are TGTGCCAGCAGTGAATCTTGGTTTTTTCCAGAGACCCAGTACTTC.

The V gene is TRBV29-1, the J gene TRBJ2-3; D not resolved. Germline V gives CDR1 SQVTM, CDR2 ANQGSEA. This CDR3 has 12 residues. The V end was cut by 4 bases, the J end by 6 bases, with 11 bases between. CDR3 in DNA: TGCAGCGTTGTGGTACCAGTGGATACGCAGTATTTT. Translating it yields CSVVVPVDTQYF.

This clonotype showed up many times. The chain uses TRBV5-1 and TRBJ2-5; D is undetermined. V lost 4 bases and J 5 bases, leaving 15 bases between the germline ends. There are 14 residues in the CDR3. Germline V lookup: CDR1 SGHRS, CDR2 YFSETQ. The DNA of the CDR3 is TGCGCCAGCAGCCTTGGGTGGACGGCGGAGACCCAGTACTTC. This codes for CASSLGWTAETQYF. Full variable domain (missing parts from reference TRBV5-1 and TRBJ2-5): KAGVTQTPRYLIKTRGQQVTLSCSPISGHRSVSWYQQTPGQGLQFLFEYFSETQRNKGNFPGRFSGRQFSNSRSEMNVSTLELGDSALYLCASSLGWTAETQYFGPGTRLLVL.

This chain connects TRBV4-1 to TRBJ2-2, with a tentative D call TRBD1 (7 bases). The V gene lost 3 bases and the J gene lost 0 bases, with 14 bases spanning the gap. CDR3 size: 17 residues. CDR1 is MGHRA and CDR2 is YSYEKL in the germline V gene. DNA of the CDR3: TGCGCCAGCAGCCAGACAGGGAGGCGCCCGAACACCGGGGAGCTGTTTTTT. Amino acids: CASSQTGRRPNTGELFF.

V usage is TRBV29-1 and J usage is TRBJ2-7; 10 bases fit TRBD2. V lost 4 bases to trimming and J lost 6 bases; unmatched junction nucleotides: 15. Germline V lookup: CDR1 SQVTM, CDR2 ANQGSEA. This CDR3 comprises 16 residues. CDR3 sequence reads: CSVVPAGGLFGAEQYF. In nucleotides, the CDR3 is TGCAGCGTTGTACCAGCGGGGGGGCTTTTTGGGGCCGAGCAGTACTTC.

This chain links TRBV4-2 with TRBJ1-1; a weak D match, TRBD1 (6 bases). Trimming shortened V by 8 bases and J by 0 bases, and 16 bases separated the two germline ends. The CDR3 has 15 amino acids. Germline assignment: CDR1 LGHNA and CDR2 YNFKEQ. In DNA, the CDR3 is TGTGCCAGCGGCCCCTGGACAGCTATGAACACTGAAGCTTTCTTT. Translation gives CASGPWTAMNTEAFF.

In its sample, this clonotype was seen a few times. This chain joins TRBV7-9 and TRBJ2-1; D unresolved. The V end lost 6 bases, the J end lost 10 bases, and 13 bases lay between the germline ends. This CDR3 contains 12 residues. Germline CDR1 and CDR2: SEHNR and FQNEAQ (reference sequence). CDR3 DNA: TGTGCCAGCAGGCCCAAGGTGGGGGAGCAGTTCTTC. Translation: CASRPKVGEQFF.

The V gene is TRBV12-3 or TRBV12-4, the J gene TRBJ2-7; D unclear. CDR3 length: 15 amino acids. The V end lost 5 bases, the J end lost 7 bases, and 21 bases lay between the germline ends. The CDR3 DNA is TGTGCCAGCAGTACCGAGACCGACACCCCTTGGGAGCAGTACTTC. It yields the protein CASSTETDTPWEQYF.

This clonotype was detected many times. This rearrangement joins TRBV25-1 to TRBJ1-5; D gene uncertain. Germline CDR1 and CDR2: MGHDK and SYGVNS. Trimming left V 1 base short and J 4 bases short, with 2 bases between. The CDR3 consists of 12 residues. CDR3 loop: CASSESNQPQHF. The CDR3 nucleotides are TGTGCCAGCAGTGAATCTAATCAGCCCCAGCATTTT.

The J gene is TRBJ1-4, the V gene TRBV12-3 or TRBV12-4; D is possibly TRBD1 (6 bases). The CDR3 has 16 amino acids. V gave up 2 bases and J gave up 3 bases, with 13 bases separating them. CDR3 sequence reads: CASSLRGGWSNEKLFF. In DNA, the CDR3 is TGTGCCAGCAGTTTAAGGGGGGGTTGGTCTAATGAAAAACTGTTTTTT.

This clonotype was picked up one time. This chain links TRBV5-1 with TRBJ2-1; 11 bases fit TRBD2. V lost 4 bases and J lost 4; bases outside the gene matches: 7. The germline gives CDR1 SGHRS, CDR2 YFSETQ. The CDR3 covers 16 residues. CDR3 region: CASSPTSGGFYNEQFF. CDR3 nucleotide sequence: TGCGCCAGCAGCCCTACTAGCGGGGGCTTTTACAATGAGCAGTTCTTC.

The CDR3 reads CASSFVGPNSYEQYF. Here the CDR3 DNA reads TGTGCCAGCAGCTTCGTCGGACCTAACTCCTACGAGCAGTACTTC. The chain joins TRBV12-3 or TRBV12-4 to TRBJ2-7, with D unresolved. The CDR3 has 15 amino acids. V was cut by 6 bases and J by 0 bases, with 15 bases left in between.

This clonotype showed up just a few times. The chain is built from TRBV7-9 and TRBJ2-1, with D unresolved. The V gene's germline CDR1 is SEHNR and CDR2 FQNEAQ (reference sequence). The CDR3 has 15 amino acids. V was cut by 4 bases and J by 3 bases, with 13 bases left in between. The CDR3 reads CASSSTLGVYNEQFF. Here the CDR3 DNA reads TGTGCCAGCAGCTCCACTCTAGGAGTCTACAATGAGCAGTTCTTC.

The chain couples TRBV29-1 to TRBJ2-1; D gene unclear. CDR1 SQVTM and CDR2 ANQGSEA come from the germline V gene. Trimming took 0 bases from V and 4 from J, leaving 13 bases between them. The CDR3 contains 15 residues. This CDR3 is CSVEDQARRYNEQFF. DNA of the CDR3: TGCAGCGTTGAAGATCAAGCTCGACGGTACAATGAGCAGTTCTTC.

This chain connects TRBV11-3 to TRBJ2-2; D gene ambiguous. The CDR3 totals 14 residues. Trimming stripped 1 base from V and 4 bases from J, with 7 bases between. Per the germline V gene, CDR1 is SGHNT and CDR2 is YENEEA. CDR3: CASSLAHLTGELFF. In DNA, the CDR3 is TGTGCCAGCAGCTTAGCCCACCTCACCGGGGAGCTGTTTTTT.